Sequencing of this TCR beta chain was carried out in a study of shared clonotypes between healthy human individuals (dated by TCRdb to 2018 to 2021). Study-level background: The cohort included three men and a couple of women between 18 and 49 years of age. Per donor, three plates each were used for CD4 naive and CD4 memory, two for CD8 naive, and one for CD8 memory. Blood TCR repertoires of a handful of healthy adults were deeply sequenced to estimate repertoire size and the extent of clonotype sharing between individuals. To increase sequencing depth and limit assay-specific biases, TCR repertoire library preparation and sequencing were carried out by different laboratories using diverse techniques. Between about 0.8 and 9 billion PBMCs per donor were obtained by leukapheresis. Here is what the overall study found, with its caveats: When several donors were compared, the shared fraction of clonotypes was about 5% for naive CD4, 3.5% to 4% for naive CD8, about 2.5% for memory CD4, and 0.4% for memory CD8. Naive subsets generally had larger estimated clonotype richness than memory subsets did. Sampling was restricted to blood, and TCR repertoires in tissues likely differ from the TCR repertoires found in blood. Compared with non-shared clonotypes, the clonotypes found in all four sorted-subset donors had higher generation probabilities. Even with the large sequencing depth, rarefaction of the sorted-subset datasets indicated that sequencing was incomplete. Because the study included a small number of donors, the genetic and exposure-history diversity represented was limited. Pairwise subsampling led to the expectation that sequencing depth would affect the degree of clonotype sharing among donors.

Looking up the germline V gene (reference sequence) yields CDR1 LNHDA and CDR2 SQIVND. V is shortened by 3 bases, J by 1 base, and the region joining them spans 12 bases. Taken from cysteine to phenylalanine, the CDR3 has 15 residues. Only the CDR3 region is kept as DNA, spanning 45 bases read in frame from base 1. A note on this clone: Its antigen is still unknown. No much larger clone exists at a distance of one base, and base qualities are not known.

Using the deep immunoSEQ assay, TCR CDR3 regions were amplified from genomic DNA by multiplex PCR. Extracted genomic DNA from each cell subset was spread evenly across all wells of several immunoSEQ 96-well plates, with each plate serving as a replicate. Each replicate PCR for sorted subsets received around 200 ng genomic DNA, equal to roughly 30,000 T cell genomes. The purified libraries were quantified using a Qubit 3.0 fluorometer, sized with a Bioanalyzer 2100, and then quantified again using the KAPA Library Quantification kit. Every immunoSEQ 96-well plate was sequenced on a dedicated single-read 150-cycle Illumina NextSeq 550 flow cell. In the original analysis: Because the immunoSEQ output held only junctional sequences and lacked quality scores, the filtering could not match the filtering applied to full-length reads. Sequences were annotated with PyIR, a Python wrapper for IgBLAST v1.9, and V/J genes and CDR3 were assigned using IMGT germline references. Reads were removed for weak V/J assignments (E-value above 1e-6), missing CDR3, stop codons, out-of-frame junctions, or ambiguous translated residues. A V3J clonotype was defined by an identical inferred V gene, J gene, and CDR3 amino acid sequence. To compute the percentage overlap between repertoires, the number of shared unique clonotypes was divided by the size of the smaller repertoire. Three approaches were used to assess repertoire richness: RTK rarefaction, the Chao1 estimator, and Recon v2.1 estimates of unobserved clonotypes. Generation probabilities for all TCRbeta clonotypes obtained by the gDNA method from a handful of donors were computed using OLGA. The table comes from immuneACCESS by way of TCRdb, which keeps in-frame sequences with V and J called. Part of the clones is missing from these tables; in studies checked, under half for an unresolved V gene and the rest for unknown reasons. The V and J calls and the clone size are those of that table, but D and trimming were determined from the DNA. The sample table records hundreds of thousands of clones; around 96% of these occur just once. About 0.12% of the sample is taken by the ten largest.

CD8 naive samples were obtained by positive selection for CCR7 among CD45RO-negative cells, yielding a CD45RA+CCR7+ population from which TemRA cells were excluded. Healthy HIV-negative adults with no recently reported acute infections or vaccinations were included as donors. Every donor was a Caucasian adult residing in Nashville, Tennessee, USA. Blood was obtained by leukapheresis, after which PBMCs were separated by Ficoll-Histopaque density gradient centrifugation and cryopreserved in liquid nitrogen vapor phase. Analytical flow cytometry was used to check the purity and quantity of each magnetically sorted T cell population. Genomic DNA was isolated from every sorted fraction and measured by UV absorbance on a Nanodrop 2000c.

The receptor's source is a woman aged 25 to 39 in good health. The sample was naive CD8+ T cells sorted from blood. Read against the paper, the sample's cell subset or site label means: CD45RA+CCR7+. This chain joins TRBV19 to TRBJ1-1; the D gene is unclear. CDR3 region: CASSMTTHPNTEAFF. The DNA sequence follows: TGTGCCAGTAGTATGACGACACACCCGAACACTGAAGCTTTCTTT. Supplemented by the reference TRBV19 and TRBJ1-1 proteins around the CDR3, the complete variable domain is DGGITQSPKYLFRKEGQNVTLSCEQNLNHDAMYWYRQDPGQGLRLIYYSQIVNDFQKGDIAEGYSVSREKKESFPLTVTSAQKNPTAFYLCASSMTTHPNTEAFFGQGTRLTVV.